This T cell receptor beta chain is from a study of PD-L1 blockade in urothelial cancer. This sample's time point: pretreatment peripheral blood. The method was immunoSEQ multiplex PCR; TCRdb's version includes in-frame clones alone and lacks a portion of them. The profile shows about 43,000 clones, 80% of them singletons. Germline CDR1 reads SGHVS; CDR2 reads FQNEAQ. V lost 3 bases and J 0 bases, leaving 9 bases between the germline ends. The CDR3 consists of 15 residues. The specimen comprised PBMCs, sampled around atezolizumab (anti-PD-L1) treatment. J is TRBJ2-1 and V is TRBV7-8; possible D gene TRBD2, 5 bases. The TCR comes from a man aged 55-75 years with urothelial cancer. The chain's CDR3 is CASSFRGSSYNEQFF. Written as DNA, the CDR3 is TGTGCCAGCAGCTTTCGGGGAAGCTCCTACAATGAGCAGTTCTTC.